The TCR beta chain described here comes from a study of T cell repertoires in cytomegalovirus infection. Looking at the study overall: Indications of both CMV infection and matching HLA type were provided by public TCR beta signatures.

A note on this clonotype: The antigen is undetermined.

TCRdb recomputed calls from the reads with MiXCR, one row per CDR3 protein. This table holds about 770,000 distinct CDR3 sequences, just under 30% found once. V shed 1 base and J 3 bases; nucleotides not matched to a gene: 5. The CDR3 runs to 15 residues. CDR1 MGHRA and CDR2 YSYEKL come from the germline V gene. The TCR comes from a human donor in good health (CMV status not recorded). Some clones in this sample may be carry-over from other donors' samples. Sequences were derived from cultured CD8+ T cells from PBMCs, sampled from culture after CMV antigen stimulation. The chain combines TRBV4-1 with TRBJ2-5; 7 nucleotides align to TRBD1. The CDR3 sequence is CASSQGGTGEETQYF. DNA for the CDR3: TGCGCCAGCAGCCAAGGGGGCACAGGGGAAGAGACCCAGTACTTC.